This T cell receptor beta chain was retrieved from a study of neurological immune-mediated disorders. This clonotype has a count of ten or more. Its antigen is unidentified. TCRdb fed the 5' RACE reads into MiXCR, producing one record per CDR3 protein. The table lists 70,000 to 75,000 distinct CDR3 sequences, approximately 14% of them singletons. Study results and limitations: The study found no CDR3 amino acid sequences shared by expanded clones across subjects, suggesting private repertoires in all groups.

This CDR3 region has 16 residues. Trimming cost V 2 bases and J 1 base; bases outside gene matches: 6. Germline V gives CDR1 SGHRS, CDR2 YFSETQ. Time point reported: longitudinal time-point 1 (baseline). This chain uses TRBV5-1 with TRBJ1-3; 7 nucleotides align to TRBD1. This receptor was identified in a female donor with HTLV-1-associated myelopathy (HAM/TSP). The sample was PBMCs. Here the CDR3 reads CASSLQGSGSGNTIYF. CDR3 sequence (DNA): TGCGCCAGCAGCTTACAGGGGAGCGGGTCTGGAAACACCATATATTTT.